These T cell receptor beta chains were read from a single sample in a study of blood T cells in healthy people across ages. TCRdb ran MiXCR on the 5' RACE reads and lists one entry per CDR3 protein. The profile shows hundreds of thousands of distinct CDR3 sequences, 49% of them singletons. Sequenced input: blood. These receptors originate from an older woman in good health. The CDR3 runs from the conserved cysteine through the conserved F or W. A D gene is named only where the DNA matches it firmly. Rows give clone size only sometimes, using once, few, many, or a class for an expanded clone.

V: TRBV18; D: TRBD1; size: .; J: TRBJ2-2; DNA: TGTGCCAGCTCACCACCCGGGACAGGGTACACCGGGGAGCTGTTTTTT; CDR3: CASSPPGTGYTGELFF
V: TRBV4-1; D: .; size: .; J: TRBJ2-7; DNA: TGCGCCAGCAGCCAAGAGGCTGGCGGGACCTACGAGCAGTACTTC; CDR3: CASSQEAGGTYEQYF
V: TRBV12-3/TRBV12-4; D: .; size: once; J: TRBJ1-1; DNA: TGCGCCAGCAGTCCGCAGGAGGGCACTGAAGCTTTCTTT; CDR3: CASSPQEGTEAFF
V: TRBV11-2; D: TRBD2; size: .; J: TRBJ2-3; DNA: TGTGCCAGCACCCATAGCGGGAGAATTGAGTACCCCACAGATACGCAGTATTTT; CDR3: CASTHSGRIEYPTDTQYF
V: TRBV4-2; D: TRBD2; size: .; J: TRBJ2-1; DNA: TGTGCCAGCAGCGAAAGGATCACTAGCGGGAGTTTGTCCTACAATGAGCAGTTCTTC; CDR3: CASSERITSGSLSYNEQFF
V: TRBV2; D: TRBD1; size: once; J: TRBJ1-1; DNA: TGTGCCAGCAGGGTCGACAGGGGGGACACTGAAGCTTTCTTT; CDR3: CASRVDRGDTEAFF
V: TRBV7-9; D: TRBD1; size: few; J: TRBJ2-6; DNA: TGTGCCAGCAGCAAGGACTCACAGGGGAAAGGGACTGGGGCCAACGTCCTGACTTTC; CDR3: CASSKDSQGKGTGANVLTF
V: TRBV20-1; D: .; size: few; J: TRBJ2-7; DNA: TGCAGTGCTCTGACTCCGGCCTACGAGCAGTACTTC; CDR3: CSALTPAYEQYF
V: TRBV7-2; D: .; size: .; J: TRBJ2-3; DNA: TGTGCCAGCAGCCCGGGACTCCACATTAGCACAGATACGCAGTATTTT; CDR3: CASSPGLHISTDTQYF
V: TRBV20-1; D: TRBD1; size: .; J: TRBJ2-7; DNA: TGCAGTGCTAGCAAGACAGGGTCCCCCTCCTACGAGCAGTACTTC; CDR3: CSASKTGSPSYEQYF
V: TRBV20-1; D: TRBD2; size: .; J: TRBJ2-7; DNA: TGCAGTGCTAGAGGCCCAGTCTTGGGACTAGCCGATTCCTACGAGCAGTACTTC; CDR3: CSARGPVLGLADSYEQYF
V: TRBV7-2; D: TRBD2; size: .; J: TRBJ2-7; DNA: TGTGCCAGCAGCTTAGACTCCCGGACTAGCGGGAGGGGTAATGAGCAGTACTTC; CDR3: CASSLDSRTSGRGNEQYF
V: TRBV27; D: TRBD1; size: many; J: TRBJ2-7; DNA: TGTGCCAGCAGTTCCTTAGGGACAGGGGGGAACGAGCAGTACTTC; CDR3: CASSSLGTGGNEQYF
V: TRBV6-2/TRBV6-3; D: .; size: once; J: TRBJ2-7; DNA: TGTGCCAGCAGGGACAGCAGGGACAATTACGAGCAGTACTTC; CDR3: CASRDSRDNYEQYF
V: TRBV2; D: .; size: .; J: TRBJ1-2; DNA: TGTGCCAGCATGGCAGAACTTAACTATGGCTACACCTTC; CDR3: CASMAELNYGYTF
V: TRBV29-1; D: TRBD1; size: .; J: TRBJ2-2; DNA: TGCAGCGTTCGGGGACAGGGGCGCACCGGGGAGCTGTTTTTT; CDR3: CSVRGQGRTGELFF
V: TRBV30; D: .; size: .; J: TRBJ1-2; DNA: TGTGCCTGGAGTAAGACCGGGACCGTGTACGGCTACACCTTC; CDR3: CAWSKTGTVYGYTF
V: TRBV20-1; D: .; size: .; J: TRBJ2-3; DNA: TGCAGTGCTAGAAAATATACGCAGTATTTT; CDR3: CSARKYTQYF
V: TRBV18; D: .; size: .; J: TRBJ1-5; DNA: TGTGCCAGCTCTCTTGGTAAGCAGCCCCAGCATTTT; CDR3: CASSLGKQPQHF
V: TRBV7-2; D: .; size: .; J: TRBJ1-6; DNA: TGTGCCAGCAGCCTCGTACAGGGTATGAATTCACCCCTCCACTTT; CDR3: CASSLVQGMNSPLHF
V: TRBV6-2/TRBV6-3; D: .; size: .; J: TRBJ1-2; DNA: TGTGCCAGCAGTCGCCCGGGGGCGCAAAATGGCTGCACCTTC; CDR3: CASSRPGAQNGCTF
V: TRBV12-3/TRBV12-4; D: TRBD2; size: .; J: TRBJ2-1; DNA: TGTGCCAGCATCGGCGACGGGGGGAATGAGCAGTTCTTC; CDR3: CASIGDGGNEQFF
V: TRBV3-1; D: .; size: few; J: TRBJ2-7; DNA: TGTGCCAGCAGCCCTCAGGACGGAAGCACCTACGAGCAGTACTTC; CDR3: CASSPQDGSTYEQYF
V: TRBV6-1; D: TRBD1; size: .; J: TRBJ2-6; DNA: TGTGCCAGCAGTGAGGGGACAGGGGGCCTGGGGGCCAACGTCCTGACTTTC; CDR3: CASSEGTGGLGANVLTF
V: TRBV29-1; D: .; size: .; J: TRBJ2-5; DNA: TGCAGCGTTGGGGTCGATGAGCAGTACTTC; CDR3: CSVGVDEQYF
V: TRBV7-6; D: .; size: .; J: TRBJ1-5; DNA: TGTGCCAGCAGCGTACAGGAGGATCAGCCCCAGCATTTT; CDR3: CASSVQEDQPQHF
V: TRBV10-3; D: TRBD2; size: .; J: TRBJ2-2; DNA: TGTGCCATCAGTGAGTTCACTAGCGGGATCTTCGGGGAGCTGTTTTTT; CDR3: CAISEFTSGIFGELFF
V: TRBV7-9; D: .; size: once; J: TRBJ2-7; DNA: TGTGCCAGCAGCTCCAGGGTGGGGACCTACGAGCAGTACTTC; CDR3: CASSSRVGTYEQYF
V: TRBV4-3; D: .; size: .; J: TRBJ2-7; DNA: TGCGCCAGCAGCCCCGCCCGGGACTGGGCCTACGAGCAGTACTTC; CDR3: CASSPARDWAYEQYF
V: TRBV28; D: .; size: .; J: TRBJ2-1; DNA: TGTGCCAGCAGTTTATATCTCAGCGGAAACAATGAGCAGTTCTTC; CDR3: CASSLYLSGNNEQFF
V: TRBV12-3/TRBV12-4; D: .; size: .; J: TRBJ1-1; DNA: TGTGCCAGCAGTGGCAACCGTGCTTTCTTT; CDR3: CASSGNRAFF
V: TRBV28; D: .; size: few; J: TRBJ2-4; DNA: TGTGCCAGCAGATCCCGGGGAGTAGCCAAAAACATTCAGTACTTC; CDR3: CASRSRGVAKNIQYF
V: TRBV18; D: .; size: once; J: TRBJ2-4; DNA: TGTGCCAGCTCACCACCGGGTGTAGCCAATGGGGGAAACATTCAGTACTTC; CDR3: CASSPPGVANGGNIQYF
V: TRBV6-6; D: TRBD2; size: once; J: TRBJ2-4; DNA: TGTGCCAGCACCCTAGCGGAACTAGCCAAAAACATTCAGTACTTC; CDR3: CASTLAELAKNIQYF
V: TRBV7-9; D: TRBD2; size: .; J: TRBJ2-7; DNA: TGTGCCAGCATGGCTAGCGGGAGCTACGAGCAGTACTTC; CDR3: CASMASGSYEQYF
V: TRBV2; D: .; size: .; J: TRBJ1-6; DNA: TGTGCCAGCAGCACGGAGGGGGTCGAATCACCCCTCCACTTT; CDR3: CASSTEGVESPLHF
V: TRBV5-1; D: TRBD1; size: few; J: TRBJ2-1; DNA: TGCGCCAGCGGCCTGACAGGGGGCGGATATAATGAGCAGTTCTTC; CDR3: CASGLTGGGYNEQFF
V: TRBV7-2; D: .; size: .; J: TRBJ2-7; DNA: TGTGCCAGCAGGGTTGGACAGCACTTCTCCTACGAGCAGTACTTC; CDR3: CASRVGQHFSYEQYF
V: TRBV28; D: .; size: .; J: TRBJ1-2; DNA: TGTGCCAGCAGTCCCGGGGGGGGGCTCTATGGCTACACCTTC; CDR3: CASSPGGGLYGYTF
V: TRBV29-1; D: .; size: few; J: TRBJ2-4; DNA: TGCAGCGTTGAAGAGAGCCAGGAAAACATTCAGTACTTC; CDR3: CSVEESQENIQYF
V: TRBV24-1; D: TRBD1; size: .; J: TRBJ2-4; DNA: TGTGCCACCAGTGACTCCCGACAGGGAGTGCAGTACTTC; CDR3: CATSDSRQGVQYF